This note documents a single T cell receptor beta chain sequence. Together with a sample-barcoded 5' primer, a J-beta primer mix was included in a second PCR lasting roughly 7 to 11 cycles. Carrying 12 random nucleotides, a template-switch adaptor labeled each individual cDNA molecule. Every individual sample yielded 2.5 million or more paired-end reads (each containing CDR3). TCRdb reanalysed the 5' RACE reads using MiXCR and keeps one entry per CDR3 protein. The data contain roughly 1,500,000 distinct CDR3 sequences, about 31% of them singletons. All donors came from Russia, were Caucasian and healthy, and spanned ages roughly 6 to 95. The sample originates from a study of blood T cells in healthy people across ages. Trimming stripped 4 bases from V and 7 bases from J, with 13 bases between. The germline V gene encodes CDR1 SGHVS and CDR2 FNYEAQ. The CDR3 covers 13 residues.

The sequenced sample consisted of blood. The source of this sequence is a woman in her thirties in good health. This rearrangement joins TRBV7-6 to TRBJ1-1, with D hard to call. CDR3 nucleotides: TGTGCCAGCAGCTCCGAAGCTTGGGTTGAAGCTTTCTTT. Translating it yields CASSSEAWVEAFF.